These 17 T cell receptor beta chains share one sample of origin, sequenced in a study of blood T cell repertoires in COVID-19. Method: immunoSEQ multiplex PCR; TCRdb's copy keeps in-frame clones and lacks some. The sample holds roughly 370,000 clones, 87% seen once. Sequences were obtained from PBMCs or T cells enriched from blood (not recorded which). These receptors came from a woman between 50 and 59 years old who had recovered from COVID-19.

The gene calls are TRBV11-2 and TRBJ1-4; 7 bases align to TRBD1. The CDR3 covers 15 residues. After removal of 4 bases from V and 8 bases from J, the junction contained 10 bases not matched to a gene. Germline-derived CDR1 and CDR2 are SGHAT and FQNNGV. The CDR3 loop is CASSSPDRLGEKLFF. CDR3 DNA: TGTGCCAGCAGCTCCCCGGACAGGCTCGGGGAAAAACTGTTTTTT.

In the case of this clone: This sample includes further DNA sequences coding for the same CDR3. J is TRBJ2-7 and V is TRBV19, with 11 nucleotides matching TRBD2. The CDR3 sequence is 14 residues long. CDR1 is LNHDA, CDR2 SQIVND, per germline (reference sequence). J lost 3 bases, V lost 3 bases, and 1 base had no gene match. The CDR3 loop reads CASSIGTSGYEQYF. For the CDR3, the DNA is TGTGCCAGTAGTATTGGGACTAGCGGCTACGAGCAGTACTTC.

This chain links TRBV12-3 or TRBV12-4 with TRBJ1-5; 9 nucleotides match TRBD1. This CDR3 has 13 residues. V gave up 1 base and J gave up 9 bases; unmatched junction bases: 1. The CDR3 region has the DNA TGTGCCAGCAGTTTAGGGGACAGGGCGCCCCAGCATTTT. It translates to CASSLGDRAPQHF.

The rearrangement uses TRBV2 and TRBJ1-5; D gene uncertain. The CDR3 is 12 amino acids. Trimming pared 4 bases from V and 3 bases from J, leaving 4 bases between. Germline V gives CDR1 SNHLY, CDR2 FYNNEI. The DNA of the CDR3 is TGTGCCAGCAGTGCCGTCAATCAGCCCCAGCATTTT. It codes for CASSAVNQPQHF.

The chain uses TRBV12-2 and TRBJ2-2; the DNA was not used to check the table's D call, TRBD2. TRBV12-2 is a recognized pseudogene. The length of the CDR3 is 16 residues. In DNA form, the CDR3 reads TGTGCAAGTCGCCCCAGAGAGCGGGGGTTCGCCGGGGAGCTGTTTTTT. Its translation is CASRPRERGFAGELFF.

The V call is TRBV5-1, the J call TRBJ1-4; 8 nucleotides agree with TRBD1. CDR3 length equals 15 residues. The germline gives CDR1 SGHRS, CDR2 YFSETQ. The junction had 2 bases not matched to a gene; V was cut back by 1 base and J by 3 bases. CDR3 nucleotides: TGCGCCAGCAGCTTGCAGGGGGCATCTAATGAAAAACTGTTTTTT. Its translation is CASSLQGASNEKLFF.

This clone was observed a single time. CDR3 sequence: CASMRIGQGYEQYF. The CDR3 nucleotides are TGTGCCAGCATGCGTATAGGACAGGGCTACGAGCAGTACTTC. The rearrangement uses TRBV6-5 and TRBJ2-7, with 8 bases aligning to TRBD1. This CDR3 has 14 amino acids. Germline V lookup: CDR1 MNHEY, CDR2 SVGAGI. Unmatched junction bases numbered 8, after V lost 7 bases and J lost 3 bases.

The chain links TRBV25-1 to TRBJ2-7; D is possibly TRBD1 (6 bases). The CDR3 spans 17 residues. Germline CDR1 MGHDK, CDR2 SYGVNS. With 3 bases removed from V and 0 bases from J, the gap between germline ends came to 18 bases. The CDR3 sequence is CASSDRDRDTFSYEQYF. The CDR3 DNA follows: TGTGCCAGCAGTGATCGGGACCGGGACACCTTCTCCTACGAGCAGTACTTC.

The genes are TRBV29-1 and TRBJ1-1; the D gene is possibly TRBD1 (5 bases). This CDR3 spans 12 amino acids. Germline CDR1 is SQVTM and CDR2 is ANQGSEA. The CDR3 nucleotides read TGCTCCTCCCAAGTCAGGCTCGGGGGGGCTTTCTTT. It codes for CSSQVRLGGAFF.

This chain joins TRBV6-4 and TRBJ2-6; D gene unclear. There are 18 residues in the CDR3. Germline V gene data show CDR1 as MRHNA and CDR2 as SNTAGT. V was trimmed by 0 bases and J by 0 bases, leaving 12 bases between them. The CDR3 DNA follows: TGTGCCAGCAGTGACTCGGCCCAGGCTCTCTCTGGGGCCAACGTCCTGACTTTC. This sequence encodes CASSDSAQALSGANVLTF.

This chain uses TRBV10-3 with TRBJ1-5; D ambiguous. V was cut by 10 bases and J by 2 bases, with 12 bases left in between. The CDR3 contains 13 residues. Germline values: CDR1 ENHRY, CDR2 SYGVKD. The CDR3 DNA reads TGTGCCACTCGCTCAGAGGGCAATCAGCCCCAGCATTTT. Amino acids: CATRSEGNQPQHF.

V is TRBV9 and J is TRBJ2-7; 14 bases are shared with TRBD2. Germline V CDR1 and CDR2: SGDLS, YYNGEE. This CDR3 spans 16 amino acids. V trimming: 0 bases; J trimming: 5 bases; junction bases outside the gene matches: 4. The CDR3 reads CASSVEGTSGGHEQYF. The CDR3 DNA reads TGTGCCAGCAGCGTAGAAGGGACTAGCGGGGGTCACGAGCAGTACTTC.

CDR3 sequence reads: CASSQDRNANTGELFF. In DNA form, the CDR3 reads TGCGCCAGCAGCCAGGACAGGAACGCGAACACCGGGGAGCTGTTTTTT. The J gene is TRBJ2-2, the V gene TRBV4-3; 7 bases map to TRBD1. The trim removed 3 bases at V and 0 bases at J, leaving 4 bases unmatched. Germline V gene sequence: CDR1 LGHNA, CDR2 YSLEER. This CDR3 contains 16 residues.

This clone has just one count. This rearrangement joins TRBV13 to TRBJ2-1; TRBD2 agrees at 7 bases. The CDR3 runs to 17 residues. The J segment lost 6 bases and the V segment lost 4 bases, leaving 15 bases of the junction unmatched. Germline values: CDR1 PRHDT, CDR2 FYEKMQ (reference sequence). The CDR3 DNA sequence: TGTGCCAGCAGCTCGAGACTAGCTTACCTACCTTTCAATGAGCAGTTCTTC. This codes for CASSSRLAYLPFNEQFF.

This clone was detected a few times. The gene calls are TRBV30 and TRBJ1-6; no reliable D call. This CDR3 is built from 16 residues. In germline, CDR1 is GTSNPN, CDR2 SVGIG (reference sequence). Trimming pared 3 bases from V and 0 bases from J, leaving 12 bases between. CDR3 loop: CAWRGRTSSYNSPLHF. The CDR3 bases are TGTGCCTGGAGAGGCAGGACTAGCTCCTATAATTCACCCCTCCACTTT.

The chain carries TRBV5-1 and TRBJ1-2, with D tentatively TRBD1 (6 bases). The length of the CDR3 is 15 residues. V lost 2 bases and J lost 4, with 15 bases in between. Germline V gene sequence: CDR1 SGHRS, CDR2 YFSETQ. This CDR3 is CASSFEAGVLYGYTF. For the CDR3, the DNA is TGCGCCAGCAGCTTCGAGGCAGGGGTACTCTATGGCTACACCTTC.

The V gene is TRBV14, the J gene TRBJ2-3; 7 positions match TRBD1. After removal of 3 bases from V and 4 bases from J, the junction contained 4 bases not matched to a gene. The CDR3 totals 14 residues. Germline values: CDR1 SGHDN, CDR2 FVKESK. The CDR3 region has the DNA TGTGCCAGCAGCCACGGAAGGGGGCCAGATACGCAGTATTTT. Translated: CASSHGRGPDTQYF.